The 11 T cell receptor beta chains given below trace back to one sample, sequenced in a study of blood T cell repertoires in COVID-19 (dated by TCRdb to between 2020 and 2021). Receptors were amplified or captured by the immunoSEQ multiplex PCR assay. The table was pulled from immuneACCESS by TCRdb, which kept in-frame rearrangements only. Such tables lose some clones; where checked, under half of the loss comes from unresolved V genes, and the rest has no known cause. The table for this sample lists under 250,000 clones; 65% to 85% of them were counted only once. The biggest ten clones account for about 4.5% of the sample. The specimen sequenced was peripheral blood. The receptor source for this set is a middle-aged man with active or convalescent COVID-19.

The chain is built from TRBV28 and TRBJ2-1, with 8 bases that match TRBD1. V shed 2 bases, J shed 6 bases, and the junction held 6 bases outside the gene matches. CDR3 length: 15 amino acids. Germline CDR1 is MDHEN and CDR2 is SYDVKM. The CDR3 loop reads CASSLRGTGGNEQFF. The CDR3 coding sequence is TGTGCCAGCAGTTTAAGGGGGACAGGCGGCAATGAGCAGTTCTTC.

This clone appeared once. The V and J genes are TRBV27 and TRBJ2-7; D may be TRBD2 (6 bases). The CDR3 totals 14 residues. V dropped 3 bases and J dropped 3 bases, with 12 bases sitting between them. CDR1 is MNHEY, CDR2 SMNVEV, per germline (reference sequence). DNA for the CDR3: TGTGCCAGCAGTTTTGGACGGGGAGGCTACGAGCAGTACTTC. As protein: CASSFGRGGYEQYF.

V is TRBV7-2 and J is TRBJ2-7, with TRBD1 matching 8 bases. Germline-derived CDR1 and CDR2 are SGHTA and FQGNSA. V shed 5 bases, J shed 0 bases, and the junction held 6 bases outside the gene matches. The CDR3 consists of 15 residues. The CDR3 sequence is CASSPWTGNSYEQYF. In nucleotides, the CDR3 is TGTGCCAGCAGCCCTTGGACAGGGAACTCCTACGAGCAGTACTTC. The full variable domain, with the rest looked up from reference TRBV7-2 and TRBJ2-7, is GAGVSQSPSNKVTEKGKDVELRCDPISGHTALYWYRQSLGQGLEFLIYFQGNSAPDKSGLPSDRFSAERTGGSVSTLTIQRTQQEDSAVYLCASSPWTGNSYEQYFGPGTRLTVT.

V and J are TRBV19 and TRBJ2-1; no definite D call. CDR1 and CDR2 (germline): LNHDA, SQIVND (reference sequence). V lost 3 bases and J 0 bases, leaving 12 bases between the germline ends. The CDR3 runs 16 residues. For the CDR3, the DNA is TGTGCCAGTAGTATTAAGAATCCTACCTCCTACAATGAGCAGTTCTTC. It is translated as CASSIKNPTSYNEQFF.

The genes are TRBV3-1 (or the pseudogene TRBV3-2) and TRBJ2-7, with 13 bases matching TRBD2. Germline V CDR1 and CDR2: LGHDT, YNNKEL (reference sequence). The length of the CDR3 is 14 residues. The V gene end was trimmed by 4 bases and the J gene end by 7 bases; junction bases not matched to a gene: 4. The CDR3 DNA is TGTGCCAGCAGCCGGACTAGCGGGGGCGGGGAGCAGTACTTC. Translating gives CASSRTSGGGEQYF.

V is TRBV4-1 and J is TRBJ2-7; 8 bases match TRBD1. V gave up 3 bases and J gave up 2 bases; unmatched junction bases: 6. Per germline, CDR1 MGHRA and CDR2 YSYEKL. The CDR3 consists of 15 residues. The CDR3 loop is CASSHRTGSAYEQYF. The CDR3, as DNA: TGCGCCAGCAGCCACCGGACAGGGAGCGCCTACGAGCAGTACTTC.

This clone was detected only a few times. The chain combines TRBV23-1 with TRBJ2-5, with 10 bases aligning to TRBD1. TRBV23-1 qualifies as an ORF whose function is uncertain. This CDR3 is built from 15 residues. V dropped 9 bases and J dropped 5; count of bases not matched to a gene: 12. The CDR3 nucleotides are TGCGCCAGAAGAATTGGGACAGGGGAGATGGAGACCCAGTACTTC. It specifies CARRIGTGEMETQYF.

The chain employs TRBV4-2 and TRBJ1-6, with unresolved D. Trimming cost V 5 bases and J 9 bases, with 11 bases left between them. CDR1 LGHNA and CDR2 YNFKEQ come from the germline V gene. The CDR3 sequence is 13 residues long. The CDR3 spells CASSYSGGSPLHF. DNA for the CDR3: TGTGCCAGCAGCTATAGTGGTGGTTCACCCCTCCACTTT.

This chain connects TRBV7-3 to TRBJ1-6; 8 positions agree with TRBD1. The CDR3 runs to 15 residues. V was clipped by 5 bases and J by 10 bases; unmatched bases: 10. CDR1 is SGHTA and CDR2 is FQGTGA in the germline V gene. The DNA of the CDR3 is TGTGCCAGCAGCGAATCAGGGGGCGAGGGGTCACCCCTCCACTTT. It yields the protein CASSESGGEGSPLHF.

The CDR3 DNA follows: TGTGCCAGCAGTTCTGGGACATCTTCGAGCTCCTACGAGCAGTACTTC. This encodes CASSSGTSSSSYEQYF. The genes are TRBV6-2 or TRBV6-3 and TRBJ2-7, with D perhaps TRBD1 (6 bases). V was shortened by 4 bases and J by 0 bases, with 16 bases between the two germline ends. Per germline, CDR1 MNHEY and CDR2 SVGEGT. The CDR3 extends over 16 amino acids.

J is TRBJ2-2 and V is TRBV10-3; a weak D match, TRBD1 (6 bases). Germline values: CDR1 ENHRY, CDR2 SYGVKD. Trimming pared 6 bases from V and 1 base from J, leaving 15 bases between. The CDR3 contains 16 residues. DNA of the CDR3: TGTGCCATCAGCCTAGATACGGACAGGAACACCGGGGAGCTGTTTTTT. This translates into CAISLDTDRNTGELFF.